The sequence of this TCR beta chain was determined in a study of molecular identifiers for immune sequencing clone quantification. About the research overall: The replicate experiment used RNA from approximately 20,000 or 100,000 naive CD8 cells. This RNA was split into five aliquots, and four of them were sequenced. Study-level points and caveats: Clones of above 20 RNA copies carried over 99% of effector molecules; in naive cells they carried under 1%. For highly expanded clones, sizes could be underestimated when identical TCR molecules share a barcode.

The use of previously described methods and listed TCR primers produced the bulk TCR libraries. In TCRdb, the PCR reads were re-called with MiXCR into one record per CDR3 protein. Of approximately 590,000 distinct CDR3 sequences in the sample, roughly 25% are singletons; the top ten hold about 0.81%. With 0 bases clipped from V and 6 bases from J, the junction kept 1 base outside the gene matches. Germline CDR1 reads MGHRA; CDR2 reads YSYEKL. This CDR3 comprises 14 residues. In regard to this clonotype: Antigen: not known.

The receptor comes from a human donor in good health. Some libraries in this study had Jurkat cell RNA spiked in. Sequencing used naive CD8+ T cells from blood, with Jurkat cell RNA spiked in. Regarding subset: FACS-sorted CD8+CD4-CCR7+CD45RA+ naive T cells. The chain links TRBV4-1 to TRBJ2-2; 7 bases are a match to TRBD1. In DNA, the CDR3 is TGCGCCAGCAGCCAAGAGACAGGGTCCGGGGAGCTGTTTTTT. It yields the protein CASSQETGSGELFF.